The 2 T cell receptor beta chains below come from one sample, sequenced in a study of blood T cells in healthy people across ages (dated by TCRdb to about 2015). Libraries were constructed by 5' RACE. The listed sequencing device is Illumina HiSeq 2500. A second PCR of about 6 to 12 cycles was run with a J-beta primer mix and a sample-barcoded 5' primer. In TCRdb, the public reads were trimmed at Q25 with fastp and aligned with MiXCR, with productive beta chains retained. One record per CDR3 amino acid sequence lists the most common genes and DNA. The sample yields around 990,000 distinct CDR3 sequences; around two fifths were counted once. The ten largest clones add up to around 13% of the sample. The specimen was blood. The receptors were sampled from a young man in good health.

This clonotype was seen a handful of times. This chain joins TRBV12-3 or TRBV12-4 and TRBJ1-4, with D perhaps matching TRBD1 (5 bases). CDR3 length: 14 amino acids. V lost 2 bases to trimming and J lost 5 bases, with 9 bases between them. The CDR3 spells CASSLQGLNEKLFF. The CDR3 DNA follows: TGTGCCAGCAGTTTACAGGGTCTAAATGAAAAACTGTTTTTT.

Many counts were recorded for this clonotype. This chain links TRBV7-2 with TRBJ2-5, with unresolved D. V gave up 4 bases and J gave up 2 bases, with 5 bases separating them. The CDR3 length is 12 residues. Germline lookup yields CDR1 SGHTA and CDR2 FQGNSA. The CDR3 DNA reads TGTGCCAGCAGCTCCCTGCAAGAGACCCAGTACTTC. This translates into CASSSLQETQYF.